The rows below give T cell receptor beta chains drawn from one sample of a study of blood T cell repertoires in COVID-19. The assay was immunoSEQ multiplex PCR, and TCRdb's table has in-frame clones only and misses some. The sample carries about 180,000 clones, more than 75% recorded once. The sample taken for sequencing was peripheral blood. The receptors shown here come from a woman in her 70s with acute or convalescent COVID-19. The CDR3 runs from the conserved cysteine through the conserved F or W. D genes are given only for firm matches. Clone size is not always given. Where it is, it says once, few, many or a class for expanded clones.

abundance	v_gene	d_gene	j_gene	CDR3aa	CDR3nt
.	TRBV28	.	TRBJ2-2	CASSSFSAGELFF	TGTGCCAGCAGTTCATTTAGCGCCGGGGAGCTGTTTTTT
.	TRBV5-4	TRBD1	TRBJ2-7	CASSVGTGPYEQYF	TGTGCCAGCAGCGTAGGGACAGGTCCCTACGAGCAGTACTTC
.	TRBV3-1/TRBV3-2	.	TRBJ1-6	CASSLGLYPYNSPLHF	TGTGCCAGCAGCCTGGGCCTTTACCCCTATAATTCACCCCTCCACTTT
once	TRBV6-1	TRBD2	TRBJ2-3	CASSETSGSWTDTQYF	TGTGCCAGCAGCGAAACTAGCGGGAGTTGGACAGATACGCAGTATTTT
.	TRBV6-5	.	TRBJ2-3	CASSFSQADTQYF	TGTGCCAGCAGTTTCTCACAGGCGGATACGCAGTATTTT
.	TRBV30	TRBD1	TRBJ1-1	CAWSPGTGVNTEAFF	TGTGCCTGGAGTCCCGGGACAGGGGTTAACACTGAAGCTTTCTTT
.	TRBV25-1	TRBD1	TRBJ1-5	CASRQGGQPQHF	TGTGCCAGTCGACAGGGGGGTCAGCCCCAGCATTTT
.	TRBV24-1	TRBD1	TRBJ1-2	CATSDRSATGFNYGYTF	TGTGCCACCAGTGACCGAAGCGCGACAGGGTTCAACTATGGCTACACCTTC
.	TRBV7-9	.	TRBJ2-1	CASSSSTGYNEQFF	TGTGCCAGCAGCTCCTCGACTGGATACAATGAGCAGTTCTTC
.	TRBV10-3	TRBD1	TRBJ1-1	CAIRRDRGYDTEAFF	TGTGCCATCAGGCGGGACAGGGGATATGACACTGAAGCTTTCTTT
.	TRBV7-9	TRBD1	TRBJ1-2	CASSLNGQETNYGYTF	TGTGCCAGCAGCTTAAACGGACAGGAGACTAACTATGGCTACACCTTC
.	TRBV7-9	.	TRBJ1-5	CASSGQPNQPQHF	TGTGCCAGCAGCGGACAGCCTAATCAGCCCCAGCATTTT
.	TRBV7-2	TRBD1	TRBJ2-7	CASSSGGTGLPYEQYF	TGTGCCAGCAGCTCAGGCGGGACAGGGCTTCCCTACGAGCAGTACTTC
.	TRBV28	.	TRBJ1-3	CASSLSASTGNTIYF	TGTGCCAGCAGTTTATCAGCTAGTACTGGAAACACCATATATTTT
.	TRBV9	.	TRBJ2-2	CASSVEQGNTGELFF	TGTGCCAGCAGCGTGGAACAGGGAAACACCGGGGAGCTGTTTTTT
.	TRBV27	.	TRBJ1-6	CASSLSGTYNSPLHF	TGTGCCAGCAGTTTATCGGGCACCTATAATTCACCCCTCCACTTT
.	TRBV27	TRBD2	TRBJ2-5	CASSLEPSGRAGKTQYF	TGTGCCAGCAGTTTGGAGCCTAGCGGGAGGGCCGGGAAGACCCAGTACTTC
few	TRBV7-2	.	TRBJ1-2	CASSLEGLYGYTF	TGTGCCAGCAGCTTAGAGGGACTCTATGGCTACACCTTC
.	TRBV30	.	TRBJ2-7	CAWSVQAYEQYF	TGTGCCTGGAGTGTACAGGCCTACGAGCAGTACTTC
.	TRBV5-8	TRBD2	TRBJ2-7	CASSLAALAAYEQYF	TGTGCCAGCAGCTTGGCCGCGCTAGCGGCCTACGAGCAGTACTTC
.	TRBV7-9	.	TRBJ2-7	CASSLAQRGYEQYF	TGTGCCAGCAGCTTAGCTCAGCGAGGCTACGAGCAGTACTTC
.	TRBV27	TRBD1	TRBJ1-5	CASSSTATGGGNQPQHF	TGTGCCAGCAGTTCAACTGCGACAGGGGGAGGCAATCAGCCCCAGCATTTT